One T cell receptor beta chain is described in this entry. This specimen belongs to a study of response to subunit inactivated influenza vaccine. From germline, CDR1 is SGHDN and CDR2 FVKESK. This CDR3 is 15 amino acids long. With 3 bases clipped from V and 2 bases from J, the junction kept 4 bases outside the gene matches. TCRdb called the RT-PCR reads again in MiXCR, with one record for every CDR3 protein. The repertoire consists of roughly 500,000 distinct CDR3 sequences, with approximately 15% occurring once and the leading ten covering less than 4%. The sequence derives from a man in his fifties or sixties who received an inactivated influenza vaccine. The material was CD4+ T cells sorted from PBMCs, obtained less than 30 months after vaccination. The chain couples TRBV14 to TRBJ2-1; 7 bases are a match to TRBD2. The CDR3 DNA reads TGTGCCAGCAGCCAGACACTAGCGACCTACAATGAGCAGTTCTTC. Translated, it gives CASSQTLATYNEQFF. Combining the CDR3 with reference TRBV14 and TRBJ2-1 gives the whole variable domain EAGVTQFPSHSVIEKGQTVTLRCDPISGHDNLYWYRRVMGKEIKFLLHFVKESKQDESGMPNNRFLAERTGGTYSTLKVQPAELEDSGVYFCASSQTLATYNEQFFGPGTRLTVL.